Presented here are 10 T cell receptor beta chains from one specimen sequenced in a study of blood T cells in healthy people across ages. Combining a sample-barcoded 5' primer with a J-beta primer mix, a second PCR ran for 7 to 11 cycles. TCRdb analysed the 5' RACE reads with MiXCR anew, one entry per CDR3 protein. The table includes more than 650,000 distinct CDR3 sequences, more than 25% detected once. The sample also formed part of further work on T cells of mothers and their children.

Specimen: blood. The receptor source for this set is a boy under 18 in good health.

The chain recombines TRBV20-1 with TRBJ2-3; D may match TRBD1 or TRBD2 (5 bases each). CDR1 DFQATT and CDR2 SNEGSKA come from the germline V gene (reference sequence). Trimming took off 6 bases at V and 2 bases at J, with 15 bases between the two ends. The CDR3 loop spans 14 amino acids. The DNA of the CDR3 is TGCAGTGCAAACGGGGCCCGTCCCACAGATACGCAGTATTTT. Translated, it gives CSANGARPTDTQYF.

This clonotype was detected only a few times. The rearrangement links TRBV20-1 to TRBJ2-1; D is possibly TRBD2 (7 bases). Trimming removed 3 bases at V and 9 bases at J, with 15 bases between. CDR1 is DFQATT, CDR2 SNEGSKA, per germline (reference sequence). The CDR3 runs 13 residues. CDR3 nucleotides: TGCAGTGCTAGTTCCGGGGGGCCCCCTGAGCAGTTCTTC. Its protein is CSASSGGPPEQFF.

This rearrangement joins TRBV5-1 to TRBJ2-7; no firm D call. Germline V lookup: CDR1 SGHRS, CDR2 YFSETQ. This CDR3 is 14 amino acids long. Trimming took off 0 bases at V and 3 bases at J, with 10 bases between the two ends. In DNA form, the CDR3 reads TGCGCCAGCAGCTTGGGGGTGGGCTACTACGAGCAGTACTTC. Translated, it gives CASSLGVGYYEQYF.

The rearrangement links TRBV12-3 or TRBV12-4 to TRBJ2-5; D is perhaps TRBD1 (6 bases). Trimming shortened V by 6 bases and J by 11 bases, and 31 bases separated the two germline ends. The CDR3 spans 17 residues. CDR3 coding DNA: TGTGCCAGCAGGCTTGGACAGTCTCTTGGCCTTCCTTATGAGCAGTACTTC. Protein product: CASRLGQSLGLPYEQYF.

This clonotype was observed at least ten times. The chain is built from TRBV7-2 and TRBJ2-3, with TRBD1 matching 8 bases. Losses at the gene ends were 1 base for V and 1 base for J; bases not matched to a gene: 1. Germline CDR1 and CDR2: SGHTA and FQGNSA. The CDR3 loop spans 15 amino acids. The CDR3 nucleotides read TGTGCCAGCAGCTTAGGGGGACAGGGCACAGATACGCAGTATTTT. Translating it yields CASSLGGQGTDTQYF.

This clonotype was observed a handful of times. V is TRBV14 and J is TRBJ2-4; 8 bases line up with TRBD2. Germline CDR1 is SGHDN and CDR2 is FVKESK. This CDR3 is 15 amino acids long. V lost 1 base and J lost 3; bases outside the gene matches: 2. The CDR3 is CASSQVGTSKNIQYF. CDR3 bases: TGTGCCAGCAGCCAAGTCGGGACTAGCAAAAACATTCAGTACTTC.

This clonotype came up a few times. V gene TRBV20-1 combines with J gene TRBJ1-2; D uncertain. The germline V gene encodes CDR1 DFQATT and CDR2 SNEGSKA (reference sequence). V lost 2 bases to trimming and J lost 8 bases, with 12 bases between them. This CDR3 region has 12 residues. The DNA for the CDR3 is TGCAGTGCTAGAATGTTCCTGGGCGGCTACACCTTC. It codes for CSARMFLGGYTF.

The J gene is TRBJ1-1, the V gene TRBV10-3; D is unclear. This CDR3 spans 14 amino acids. Germline-derived CDR1 and CDR2 are ENHRY and SYGVKD. Trimming took 7 bases from V and 1 from J, leaving 13 bases between them. The CDR3 nucleotides read TGTGCCATCACCCCCGGGAGGGAGAACACTGAAGCTTTCTTT. It translates to CAITPGRENTEAFF.

This clonotype was recorded a few times. The V call is TRBV9, the J call TRBJ2-5, with D unclear. The J call may be faulty, since TRBJ2-1 better matches the DNA end. The CDR3 length is 14 residues. Germline V lookup: CDR1 SGDLS, CDR2 YYNGEE. Written as DNA, the CDR3 is TGTGCCAGCAGCGTAAGTAGAACCTACAATGAGCAGTTCTTC. It is translated as CASSVSRTYNEQFF.

CDR3 region: CASRERGRDNEQFF. The DNA of the CDR3 is TGTGCCAGCAGAGAGCGGGGGCGAGACAATGAGCAGTTCTTC. The V gene is TRBV4-2, the J gene TRBJ2-1, with 8 positions matching TRBD2. J was trimmed by 5 bases and V by 6 bases; bases with no gene match: 6. Per germline, CDR1 LGHNA and CDR2 YNFKEQ. The CDR3 totals 14 residues.